Each of the 4 T cell receptor beta chains below was sequenced from the same sample in a study of blood T cells in healthy people across ages. Using a J-beta primer mix together with a sample-barcoded 5' primer, a second PCR was run for about 6 to 11 cycles. In TCRdb, the 5' RACE reads were re-called with MiXCR into one record per CDR3 protein. Among roughly 700,000 distinct CDR3 sequences listed, roughly 25% were seen once. The same data also contributed to another study, on T cells of mothers and their children.

The sequenced sample consisted of blood. All receptors derive from a boy younger than 18 in good health.

This clonotype has only a few counts. V is TRBV12-3 or TRBV12-4 and J is TRBJ2-5; no reliable D call. The CDR3 is 13 amino acids. Trimming stripped 4 bases from V and 2 bases from J, with 8 bases between. DNA of the CDR3: TGTGCCAGCAGTTCCCTGTGGCAAGAGACCCAGTACTTC. Amino acids: CASSSLWQETQYF.

This clonotype showed up just a few times. The chain uses TRBV6-1 and TRBJ2-6; D is undetermined. Germline V CDR1 and CDR2: MNHNS, SASEGT. V lost 6 bases to trimming and J lost 0 bases, with 9 bases between them. The CDR3 runs to 15 residues. The CDR3 spells CASSKARSGANVLTF. In DNA form, the CDR3 reads TGTGCCAGCAGCAAAGCGCGCTCTGGGGCCAACGTCCTGACTTTC.

The chain couples TRBV6-5 to TRBJ1-1; TRBD1 aligns across 10 bases. V dropped 6 bases and J dropped 1; count of bases not matched to a gene: 2. The CDR3 loop spans 14 amino acids. The germline CDR1 and CDR2 sequences are MNHEY and SVGAGI. CDR3 nucleotide sequence: TGTGCCAGCAGGAGGGACAGGGGGAACACTGAAGCTTTCTTT. Translation gives CASRRDRGNTEAFF.

This clonotype turned up a few times. This chain uses TRBV29-1 with TRBJ2-3; D possibly uses TRBD1 or TRBD2 (6 bases each). The CDR3 sequence is 14 residues long. Germline V CDR1 and CDR2: SQVTM, ANQGSEA. Here the CDR3 DNA reads TGCGGAGGTGGGGGGCAGCCTAGCACAGATACGCAGTATTTT. Its translation: CGGGGQPSTDTQYF.